Following are 29 T cell receptor beta chains from one sample sequenced in a study of cytomegalovirus exposure and HLA in healthy donors. The PCR ran on 60 Vbeta and 13 Jbeta primers. TCRdb's table, derived via immunoSEQ multiplex PCR, lists solely in-frame clones and lacks some. The sample contains fewer than 100,000 clones, over 60% of which appear only once. Sequencing was performed on PBMCs. All receptors come from a man between 60 and 75 years old in good health and CMV-seropositive.

This chain connects TRBV9 to TRBJ2-3; 7 bases fit TRBD2. Germline CDR1 and CDR2: SGDLS and YYNGEE. The CDR3 loop spans 15 amino acids. Germline trimming cut 4 bases from V and 1 base from J; bases unmatched to any gene: 6. The CDR3 coding sequence is TGTGCCAGCAGCTCAAGCGGGGTGGGCACAGATACGCAGTATTTT. Encoded protein: CASSSSGVGTDTQYF.

About this clone itself: The junction shows a germline mismatch at one end, possibly a read error. The J gene is TRBJ2-2, the V gene TRBV4-2; 7 bases are shared with TRBD1. Germline loops: CDR1 LGHNA, CDR2 YNFKEQ. The CDR3 sequence is 14 residues long. CDR3: CVSTRTGNTGELFF. The DNA for the CDR3 is TGTGTCAGCACTCGGACAGGGAACACCGGGGAGCTGTTTTTT.

V gene TRBV2 combines with J gene TRBJ1-2; TRBD1 matches at 8 bases. This CDR3 region has 15 residues. V shed 2 bases and J 2 bases; nucleotides not matched to a gene: 4. Germline CDR1 and CDR2: SNHLY and FYNNEI. CDR3 protein: CASSEWTGLNYGYTF. In nucleotides, the CDR3 is TGTGCCAGCAGTGAATGGACAGGGCTCAACTATGGCTACACCTTC.

This clone has a handful of counts. The chain couples TRBV27 to TRBJ2-5; TRBD2 might be the D (6 bases). V dropped 2 bases and J dropped 5 bases, with 15 bases sitting between them. This CDR3 is built from 15 residues. Germline V gene data show CDR1 as MNHEY and CDR2 as SMNVEV (reference sequence). The CDR3 region has the DNA TGTGCCAGCAGTTTAGCGGGCCGAGGAGGGGAGACCCAGTACTTC. Residues: CASSLAGRGGETQYF.

The chain couples TRBV27 to TRBJ2-1; 7 bases agree with TRBD1. Germline CDR1 MNHEY, CDR2 SMNVEV (reference sequence). The CDR3 has 13 amino acids. The junction had 6 bases not matched to a gene; V was cut back by 5 bases and J by 8 bases. The CDR3 region has the DNA TGTGCCAGCAGTCACGGACAGGTTTATGAGCAGTTCTTC. The encoded protein is CASSHGQVYEQFF.

There are a few counts of this clone. The J gene is TRBJ1-2, the V gene TRBV13; 8 nucleotides agree with TRBD1. V trimming: 3 bases; J trimming: 1 base; junction bases outside the gene matches: 7. This CDR3 has 16 amino acids. CDR1 and CDR2 from the germline V gene are PRHDT and FYEKMQ (reference sequence). CDR3 in amino acids: CASSFRQGAVNYGYTF. The CDR3 nucleotides read TGTGCCAGCAGCTTCCGCCAGGGGGCTGTTAACTATGGCTACACCTTC.

The chain uses TRBV5-4 and TRBJ2-7; 7 nucleotides align to TRBD2. The CDR3 contains 13 residues. The junction had 6 bases not matched to a gene; V was cut back by 4 bases and J by 5 bases. Germline V gives CDR1 SGHNT, CDR2 YYREEE (reference sequence). The DNA for the CDR3 is TGTGCCAGCAGCCGGACTAGTCGGCACGAGCAGTACTTC. Translating it yields CASSRTSRHEQYF.

The chain joins TRBV18 to TRBJ1-2; D not certain. V lost 1 base and J 4 bases, leaving 13 bases between the germline ends. CDR1 is KGHSH and CDR2 is LQKENI in the germline V gene. The CDR3 extends over 15 amino acids. CDR3 sequence: CASSPQAGATYGYTF. As DNA, the CDR3 is TGTGCCAGCTCACCACAAGCAGGCGCGACCTATGGCTACACCTTC.

The J gene is TRBJ2-3, the V gene TRBV4-2; 7 bases are a match to TRBD2. The trim removed 3 bases at V and 3 bases at J, leaving 9 bases unmatched. The germline CDR1 and CDR2 sequences are LGHNA and YNFKEQ. CDR3 size: 16 residues. CDR3 DNA: TGTGCCAGCAGCCAGCCCAGCAGGGAGGGAACAGATACGCAGTATTTT. Amino acid sequence: CASSQPSREGTDTQYF.

This clone was found a few times. Other nucleotide sequences from this sample produce the same CDR3. The chain is built from TRBV6-1 and TRBJ2-1, with TRBD1 matching 7 bases. This CDR3 comprises 15 residues. From germline, CDR1 is MNHNS and CDR2 SASEGT. With 5 bases clipped from V and 0 bases from J, the junction kept 4 bases outside the gene matches. The CDR3 here is CASSSTGSSYNEQFF. The CDR3 nucleotides read TGTGCCAGCAGTTCGACAGGGAGCTCCTACAATGAGCAGTTCTTC.

The chain combines TRBV7-9 with TRBJ1-2; 8 bases are shared with TRBD1. The CDR3 is 14 residues long. Germline V gives CDR1 SEHNR, CDR2 FQNEAQ (reference sequence). Germline trimming cut 4 bases from V and 5 bases from J; bases unmatched to any gene: 6. The DNA for the CDR3 is TGTGCCAGCAGCTCTGGACAGGGTCTATATGGCTACACCTTC. This sequence encodes CASSSGQGLYGYTF. Based on the CDR3 plus reference TRBV7-9 and TRBJ1-2, the full variable domain is DTGVSQNPRHKITKRGQNVTFRCDPISEHNRLYWYRQTLGQGPEFLTYFQNEAQLEKSRLLSDRFSAERPKGSFSTLEIQRTEQGDSAMYLCASSSGQGLYGYTFGSGTRLTVV.

This clone was counted a few times. The V gene is TRBV5-4, the J gene TRBJ1-5; no reliable D call. The V end lost 4 bases, the J end lost 2 bases, and 13 bases lay between the germline ends. The CDR3 runs to 15 residues. The V gene's germline CDR1 is SGHNT and CDR2 YYREEE (reference sequence). The CDR3 DNA sequence: TGTGCCAGCAGCGTCAAGGGAGGCGGCAATCAGCCCCAGCATTTT. Protein: CASSVKGGGNQPQHF.

V gene TRBV7-3 combines with J gene TRBJ2-3; no firm D call. V gave up 6 bases and J gave up 4 bases, with 8 bases separating them. CDR1 is SGHTA and CDR2 is FQGTGA in the germline V gene. CDR3 length: 12 amino acids. This chain's CDR3 is CASSPLADTQYF. In DNA form, the CDR3 reads TGTGCCAGCAGTCCCTTAGCAGATACGCAGTATTTT.

The V and J genes are TRBV6-1 and TRBJ2-7; D unclear. CDR1 is MNHNS and CDR2 is SASEGT in the germline V gene. The CDR3 runs to 14 residues. Trimming took 7 bases from V and 0 from J, leaving 13 bases between them. CDR3 DNA sequence: TGTGCCAGCACCCTCAGGTCCCGCTCCTACGAGCAGTACTTC. This translates into CASTLRSRSYEQYF.

This clone was detected only once. This chain joins TRBV4-1 and TRBJ1-2; 10 bases map to TRBD1. In germline, CDR1 is MGHRA, CDR2 YSYEKL. This CDR3 region has 15 residues. After removal of 4 bases from V and 2 bases from J, the junction contained 4 bases not matched to a gene. The DNA for the CDR3 is TGCGCCAGCAGCCCGGGACAGGGGCGGAACTATGGCTACACCTTC. This encodes CASSPGQGRNYGYTF.

This sequence joins TRBV25-1 and TRBJ2-5; TRBD1 agrees at 10 bases. Germline V gene data show CDR1 as MGHDK and CDR2 as SYGVNS. CDR3 length equals 14 residues. With V trimmed by 4 bases and J by 6 bases, 5 bases remained unmatched. As DNA, the CDR3 is TGTGCCAGCAGTGGGACAGGGGGACTCAAGACCCAGTACTTC. Protein sequence: CASSGTGGLKTQYF.

The chain is built from TRBV6-4 and TRBJ2-7; TRBD1 matches 7 bases. Germline assignment: CDR1 MRHNA and CDR2 SNTAGT. The trim removed 11 bases at V and 5 bases at J, leaving 15 bases unmatched. CDR3 length: 14 amino acids. DNA for the CDR3: TGTGCCTGTTCCTTCCCGGACAGGCTGGACGAGCAGTACTTC. This codes for CACSFPDRLDEQYF.

The rearrangement links TRBV28 to TRBJ2-7, with D perhaps matching TRBD1 (6 bases). V shed 6 bases and J shed 2 bases, with 11 bases lying between them. CDR1 and CDR2 from the germline V gene are MDHEN and SYDVKM. CDR3 size: 13 residues. DNA of the CDR3: TGTGCCAGCAGCACAGGGAGAACCTACGAGCAGTACTTC. Translated: CASSTGRTYEQYF.

The CDR3: CASSGQGGFYEQYF. The CDR3 nucleotides read TGTGCCAGCAGTGGACAGGGGGGCTTCTACGAGCAGTACTTC. The rearrangement joins TRBV6-1 to TRBJ2-5; 9 nucleotides line up with TRBD1. The assigned J gene may be wrong: the sequence end matches TRBJ2-7 better. This CDR3 comprises 14 residues. CDR1 and CDR2 (germline): MNHNS, SASEGT.

The rearrangement joins TRBV9 to TRBJ2-7; D uncertain. This CDR3 spans 14 amino acids. V was pared by 0 bases and J by 2 bases, with 9 bases between. CDR1 is SGDLS, CDR2 YYNGEE, per germline. The CDR3 sequence is CASSVGAAPYEQYF. DNA for the CDR3: TGTGCCAGCAGCGTAGGAGCCGCCCCCTACGAGCAGTACTTC.

This clone was seen just once. V gene TRBV10-1 combines with J gene TRBJ2-2, with 12 bases matching TRBD1. V shed 8 bases and J 1 base; nucleotides not matched to a gene: 8. Germline V gene lookup returns CDR1 WNHNN and CDR2 SYGVQD (reference sequence). The CDR3 runs to 17 residues. CDR3 DNA: TGCGCCAGCGCCAAGGGACAGGGGGCGATGAACACCGGGGAGCTGTTTTTT. Amino acids: CASAKGQGAMNTGELFF.

V and J are TRBV7-8 and TRBJ1-3, with D perhaps TRBD1 (6 bases). CDR1 and CDR2 from the germline V gene are SGHVS and FQNEAQ. CDR3 length: 15 residues. V was cut by 2 bases and J by 4 bases, with 12 bases left in between. The CDR3 coding sequence is TGTGCCAGCAGCTTACGGGGGGCGCGGGGAAACACCATATATTTT. Protein: CASSLRGARGNTIYF.

This rearrangement joins TRBV28 to TRBJ2-3; TRBD2 agrees at 10 bases. With V trimmed by 5 bases and J by 8 bases, 10 bases remained unmatched. The CDR3 extends over 15 amino acids. Germline CDR1 and CDR2: MDHEN and SYDVKM. In nucleotides, the CDR3 is TGTGCCAGCAGTCAACTAGCGGGGTCCACGGGTACGCAGTATTTT. Residues: CASSQLAGSTGTQYF.

This clone appeared a few times. The chain couples TRBV5-4 to TRBJ2-7, with TRBD1 matching 7 bases. The V and J ends lost 4 bases and 3 bases, in that order; junction bases with no gene match: 10. The CDR3 length is 15 residues. In germline, CDR1 is SGHNT, CDR2 YYREEE (reference sequence). In DNA, the CDR3 is TGTGCCAGCAGCCAAGACCGGGACAGCTACTACGAGCAGTACTTC. Protein product: CASSQDRDSYYEQYF.

J is TRBJ2-7 and V is TRBV2; tentative D call: TRBD1 (5 bases). V lost 5 bases to trimming and J lost 2 bases, with 10 bases between them. Germline V gene data show CDR1 as SNHLY and CDR2 as FYNNEI. The CDR3 sequence is 13 residues long. The CDR3 here is CASSLGPPYEQYF. DNA for the CDR3: TGTGCCAGCAGTTTGGGGCCCCCCTACGAGCAGTACTTC.

The CDR3: CASSLVAGSGNTGELFF. CDR3 bases: TGCGCCAGCAGCTTGGTAGCGGGGTCCGGGAACACCGGGGAGCTGTTTTTT. J is TRBJ2-2 and V is TRBV5-1, with 8 nucleotides matching TRBD2. V lost 0 bases, J lost 1 base, and 5 bases stayed unmatched. The germline CDR1 and CDR2 sequences are SGHRS and YFSETQ. This CDR3 contains 17 residues.

The CDR3 coding sequence is TGTGCCAGCAGGAGGGCCAGCCCGAACACCGGGGAGCTGTTTTTT. Translation gives CASRRASPNTGELFF. This chain links TRBV6-1 with TRBJ2-2, with D perhaps TRBD2 (5 bases). Trimming removed 6 bases at V and 0 bases at J, with 11 bases between. The CDR3 extends over 15 amino acids. Per the germline V gene, CDR1 is MNHNS and CDR2 is SASEGT.

The chain is built from TRBV7-9 and TRBJ2-7, with 11 bases lining up with TRBD1. Germline CDR1 is SEHNR and CDR2 is FQNEAQ (reference sequence). Losses at the gene ends were 4 bases for V and 5 bases for J; bases not matched to a gene: 1. The CDR3 sequence is 13 residues long. Written as DNA, the CDR3 is TGTGCCAGCAGCTCGGACAGGGGGCACGAGCAGTACTTC. Its protein is CASSSDRGHEQYF.

The chain is built from TRBV19 and TRBJ2-5; tentative D call: TRBD1 (6 bases). The J call may be in error: the DNA end matches TRBJ2-7 better. This CDR3 is 11 amino acids long. Germline loops: CDR1 LNHDA, CDR2 SQIVND (reference sequence). The CDR3 DNA is TGTGCCAGTCAGGGGTCCTACGAGCAGTACTTC. It translates to CASQGSYEQYF.